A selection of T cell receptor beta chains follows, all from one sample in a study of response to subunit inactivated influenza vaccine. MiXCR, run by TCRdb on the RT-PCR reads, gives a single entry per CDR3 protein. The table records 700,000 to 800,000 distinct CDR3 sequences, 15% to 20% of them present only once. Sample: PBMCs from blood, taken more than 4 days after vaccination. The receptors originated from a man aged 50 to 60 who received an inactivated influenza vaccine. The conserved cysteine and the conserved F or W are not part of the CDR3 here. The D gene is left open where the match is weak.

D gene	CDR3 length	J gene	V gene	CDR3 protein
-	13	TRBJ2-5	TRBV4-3	ASSQAWGPQETQY
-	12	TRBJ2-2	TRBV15	ATSREYQPGELF
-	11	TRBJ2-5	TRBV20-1	SARPMDVETQY
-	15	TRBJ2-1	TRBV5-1	ASSLATGKGSYNEQF
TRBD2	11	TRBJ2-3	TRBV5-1	ASSFLERGAQY
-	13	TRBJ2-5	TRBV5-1	ASSLAWQAQETQY
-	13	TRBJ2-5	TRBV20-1	SARDLGGPRETQY
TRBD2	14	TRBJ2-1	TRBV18	ASSPEAGVTYNEQF
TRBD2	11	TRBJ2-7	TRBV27	ASSFRGVWEQY
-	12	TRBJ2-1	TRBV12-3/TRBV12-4	ASSLVETFNEQF
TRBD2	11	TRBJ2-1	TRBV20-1	SRIAGSHNEQF
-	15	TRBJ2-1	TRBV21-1	ASSNRKGSGSYNEQF
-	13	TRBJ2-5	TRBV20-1	SAGRDPTRQETQY
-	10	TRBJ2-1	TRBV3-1	ASSPSGYEQF
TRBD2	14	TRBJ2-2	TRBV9	ASNPLAGGETGELF
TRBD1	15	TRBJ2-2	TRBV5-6	ASSSEQGARGTGELF
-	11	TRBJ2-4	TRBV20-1	SASRTVENIQY